The sample holds many counts of the clone carrying this T cell receptor (beta chain). The record originates from a study of early T cells in non-severe SARS-CoV-2 infection. Unique molecular identifiers (one per individual cDNA molecule) were attached. TCRdb called the 5' RACE reads again in MiXCR, with one record for every CDR3 protein. Found here are almost 30,000 distinct CDR3 sequences, around 5.1% of them singletons; the top ten hold under 14%. Sequenced input: whole blood. The sequence was collected from an adult who was a healthcare worker with PCR-confirmed SARS-CoV-2 infection or an uninfected control (not recorded which).

CDR3 coding DNA: TGTGCCAGTAGTCGACAGACAGGGGTTATTGAAAAACTGTTTTTT. It is translated as CASSRQTGVIEKLFF. The rearrangement links TRBV19 to TRBJ1-4, with 8 bases matching TRBD1. The CDR3 length is 15 residues. J lost 7 bases, V lost 5 bases, and 9 bases had no gene match. Germline V lookup: CDR1 LNHDA, CDR2 SQIVND (reference sequence).